Ten or more counts support the clone carrying this T cell receptor (beta chain). This sample is drawn from a study of blood T cell repertoires in COVID-19. The CDR3 length is 16 residues. Per the germline V gene, CDR1 is DFQATT and CDR2 is SNEGSKA (reference sequence). Between the trimmed V and J ends, which lost 3 bases and 0 bases, there was a span of 12 bases. Repertoires were generated with immunoSEQ multiplex PCR, while TCRdb's copy carries only in-frame clones and drops some. The profile shows roughly 440,000 clones, 88% of them singletons. The TCR was taken from a woman in her forties or fifties with COVID-19, enrolled during active disease. The chain recombines TRBV20-1 with TRBJ1-6, with D possibly being TRBD1 (5 bases). Sample: peripheral blood. The CDR3 sequence is CSASSGWASYNSPLHF. CDR3 sequence (DNA): TGCAGTGCTAGTTCAGGGTGGGCCTCCTATAATTCACCCCTCCACTTT.